The 5 T cell receptor beta chains below come from one sample, sequenced in a study of beta chain features in type 1 diabetes. What was sequenced were expressed TCRB transcripts, since all of the isolated RNA had been reverse transcribed. Some clones are missing from TCRdb's copy, which holds only in-frame ones; the method was immunoSEQ multiplex PCR. The sample holds some 300,000 clones, about 8% seen once. The sequencing sample was made of central memory CD4+ T cells from blood. Receptor source: a woman younger than 35 in good health.

J is TRBJ2-5 and V is TRBV2, with D unclear. V lost 7 bases and J 5 bases, leaving 11 bases between the germline ends. Germline V gene sequence: CDR1 SNHLY, CDR2 FYNNEI. The CDR3 spans 12 residues. DNA for the CDR3: TGTGCCAGCAACCCCCCCAAGGAGACCCAGTACTTC. It yields the protein CASNPPKETQYF.

Only a few counts were recorded for this clone. The chain employs TRBV29-1 and TRBJ1-2; D unclear. The V end lost 7 bases, the J end lost 8 bases, and 14 bases lay between the germline ends. Germline CDR1 SQVTM, CDR2 ANQGSEA. CDR3 length equals 11 residues. The DNA of the CDR3 is TGCAGCGCCCGTGAAGGAGTCGGCTACACCTTC. Protein product: CSAREGVGYTF.

The chain couples TRBV10-3 to TRBJ1-6; possible D gene TRBD1, 5 bases. The V gene lost 3 bases and the J gene lost 1 base, with 16 bases spanning the gap. Germline V gene sequence: CDR1 ENHRY, CDR2 SYGVKD. CDR3 length: 18 residues. This CDR3 reads CAISDLGEGVSYNSPLHF. The CDR3 region has the DNA TGTGCCATCAGTGACTTGGGGGAAGGGGTATCCTATAATTCACCCCTCCACTTT.

This clone came up a few times. The CDR3 is CASTRTSGADTQYF. CDR3 DNA: TGTGCCAGCACCCGGACTAGCGGGGCCGATACGCAGTATTTT. The chain carries TRBV7-2 and TRBJ2-3, with 12 bases fitting TRBD2. Germline CDR1 is SGHTA and CDR2 is FQGNSA. CDR3 length: 14 amino acids. Germline trimming cut 7 bases from V and 6 bases from J; bases unmatched to any gene: 5.

CDR3 loop: CASSPYSGTTDTQYF. DNA of the CDR3: TGTGCCAGCAGCCCGTATAGCGGGACCACAGATACGCAGTATTTT. The V gene is TRBV7-8, the J gene TRBJ2-3; TRBD2 matches at 8 bases. The ends lost 5 bases at V and 2 bases at J; junction bases unmatched: 6. This CDR3 has 15 amino acids. Germline V CDR1 and CDR2: SGHVS, FQNEAQ.